This is a list of T cell receptor beta chains from one sample in a study of PD-1 blockade in classical Hodgkin lymphoma. The table came from immunoSEQ multiplex PCR; TCRdb's copy has only in-frame clones and leaves some out. The sample records 20,000 to 25,000 clones, 70% to 90% being singletons. Here the sequenced sample was peripheral blood mononuclear cells (PBMCs), taken before the second cycle of nivolumab. These receptor sequences come from a human donor with classical Hodgkin lymphoma. The CDR3 runs from the conserved cysteine through the conserved F or W. The order of the fields is V gene, clone size, J gene, CDR3 length, D gene, CDR3 protein, CDR3 DNA. The D gene is left open where the match is weak. A row's size may be missing; if present it is once, few, many or a size class.

TRBV7-2	few	TRBJ1-1	14	-	CASSARVGNTEAFF	TGTGCCAGCAGCGCGAGGGTTGGAAACACTGAAGCTTTCTTT
TRBV6-6	few	TRBJ2-3	13	-	CASSQTHTDTQYF	TGTGCCAGCAGTCAGACACACACAGATACGCAGTATTTT
TRBV5-4	-	TRBJ1-1	13	-	CASSRDSFTEAFF	TGTGCCAGCAGCCGGGATAGCTTCACTGAAGCTTTCTTT
TRBV5-4	-	TRBJ2-1	16	-	CASSRRGRGPYNEQFF	TGTGCCAGCAGCCGACGTGGCAGGGGTCCTTACAATGAGCAGTTCTTC
TRBV27	few	TRBJ1-3	18	-	CASSLSGPAILSGNTIYF	TGTGCCAGCAGTTTATCAGGTCCGGCAATACTCTCTGGAAACACCATATATTTT
TRBV27	-	TRBJ2-3	15	-	CASSFDGEPTDTQYF	TGTGCCAGCAGTTTCGACGGAGAACCCACAGATACGCAGTATTTT
TRBV7-2	-	TRBJ1-2	12	-	CASRTGPGGYTF	TGTGCCAGCAGAACCGGCCCGGGTGGCTACACCTTC
TRBV29-1	-	TRBJ2-7	16	-	CSVSRGMLRGTYEQYF	TGCAGCGTTAGCAGGGGAATGCTGCGGGGAACCTACGAGCAGTACTTC
TRBV5-1	few	TRBJ1-1	14	TRBD1	CASRTGTENTEAFF	TGCGCCAGCAGAACCGGGACAGAGAACACTGAAGCTTTCTTT
TRBV7-2	-	TRBJ1-2	16	TRBD1	CASSLGRQGAMGGYTF	TGTGCCAGCAGCTTAGGTCGGCAGGGGGCGATGGGTGGCTACACCTTC
TRBV2	-	TRBJ2-3	11	-	CASRGGDTQYF	TGTGCCAGCAGGGGGGGAGATACGCAGTATTTT
TRBV7-9	-	TRBJ2-6	14	-	CASRASSGANVLTF	TGTGCCAGCAGGGCCTCGTCTGGGGCCAACGTCCTGACTTTC
TRBV25-1	once	TRBJ1-3	15	-	CASSSQGSPGNTIYF	TGTGCCAGCAGCTCCCAGGGGTCCCCTGGAAACACCATATATTTT
TRBV7-9	-	TRBJ1-4	15	TRBD1	CASSLRQGTNEKLFF	TGTGCCAGCAGCCTCCGACAGGGAACTAATGAAAAACTGTTTTTT
TRBV2	-	TRBJ2-7	17	TRBD1	CASSEHPPGQGADEQYF	TGTGCCAGCAGTGAACATCCTCCGGGACAGGGGGCTGACGAGCAGTACTTC
TRBV27	-	TRBJ2-7	15	TRBD2	CASSSRSGALLEQYF	TGTGCCAGCAGTTCTCGTAGCGGGGCCCTTTTGGAGCAGTACTTC
TRBV6-5	-	TRBJ1-2	11	-	CASRQGLGYTF	TGTGCCAGCCGCCAGGGGCTGGGCTACACCTTC
TRBV5-1	few	TRBJ2-3	14	-	CASSWRTSTDTQYF	TGCGCCAGCAGCTGGAGGACAAGCACAGATACGCAGTATTTT
TRBV2	-	TRBJ1-5	15	-	CASREADLSNQPQHF	TGTGCCAGCAGGGAGGCAGACCTTAGCAATCAGCCCCAGCATTTT
TRBV14	-	TRBJ1-1	15	-	CASSQSQIMNTEAFF	TGTGCCAGCAGCCAGAGTCAGATCATGAACACTGAAGCTTTCTTT
TRBV28	-	TRBJ2-1	17	-	CASSVTAGTGSYNEQFF	TGTGCCAGCAGTGTCACTGCTGGGACGGGATCGTACAATGAGCAGTTCTTC
TRBV11-1	-	TRBJ2-3	15	-	CASSSPTVRADTQYF	TGTGCCAGCAGCTCCCCTACTGTTCGGGCAGATACGCAGTATTTT
TRBV5-6	-	TRBJ1-2	13	TRBD1	CASISRDSYGYTF	TGTGCCAGCATCTCTCGGGACAGCTATGGCTACACCTTC
TRBV7-2	-	TRBJ2-6	17	-	CASSPGLSLSGANVLTF	TGTGCCAGCAGCCCCGGGCTTTCTCTCTCTGGGGCCAACGTCCTGACTTTC
TRBV19	few	TRBJ2-1	18	TRBD2	CASTRRGRGGSGDNEQFF	TGTGCCAGTACCCGCCGGGGGCGGGGGGGCAGTGGTGACAATGAGCAGTTCTTC
TRBV4-3	-	TRBJ2-1	18	TRBD2	CASSQDSGLAGGRYEQFF	TGCGCCAGCAGCCAAGACTCAGGACTAGCGGGGGGTCGATATGAGCAGTTCTTC
TRBV7-8	-	TRBJ1-1	15	-	CASSLALGGGTEAFF	TGTGCCAGCAGCCTGGCGCTGGGGGGTGGCACTGAAGCTTTCTTT
TRBV19	-	TRBJ1-3	14	-	CASRRGGTGNTIYF	TGTGCCAGTAGGCGGGGGGGAACTGGAAACACCATATATTTT
TRBV11-2	-	TRBJ2-7	14	-	CASSLLRQTYEQYF	TGTGCCAGCAGCTTATTGCGCCAGACCTACGAGCAGTACTTC
TRBV7-2	-	TRBJ2-7	17	TRBD2	CASSLLGGSPSQYEQYF	TGTGCCAGCAGCTTACTGGGAGGGTCACCTAGTCAGTACGAGCAGTACTTC
TRBV4-3	-	TRBJ1-4	16	-	CASSQAATGVNEKLFF	TGCGCCAGCAGCCAAGCGGCCACAGGAGTTAATGAAAAACTGTTTTTT
TRBV13	-	TRBJ2-3	14	-	CASGPPSSTDTQYF	TGTGCCAGCGGCCCCCCCTCTAGCACAGATACGCAGTATTTT
TRBV11-2	-	TRBJ2-5	11	-	CASSNPETQYF	TGTGCCAGCAGCAATCCCGAGACCCAGTACTTC
TRBV15	few	TRBJ2-1	12	-	CATSRLYNEQFF	TGTGCCACCAGCAGACTATACAATGAGCAGTTCTTC
TRBV4-2	once	TRBJ2-1	15	-	CASSHEGQRRNEQFF	TGTGCCAGCAGCCATGAGGGCCAGAGGCGGAATGAGCAGTTCTTC
TRBV25-1	-	TRBJ2-1	14	-	CASSELDPVNEQFF	TGTGCCAGCAGTGAATTGGACCCGGTGAATGAGCAGTTCTTC
TRBV2	-	TRBJ2-3	13	TRBD1	CASRGTGTDTQYF	TGTGCCAGCAGGGGGACAGGCACAGATACGCAGTATTTT
TRBV4-2	-	TRBJ1-2	14	-	CASTLSTPVNGYTF	TGTGCCAGCACCCTATCAACCCCGGTAAATGGCTACACCTTC
TRBV5-4	few	TRBJ2-1	14	-	CASSLFKPYNEQFF	TGTGCCAGCAGCTTATTTAAGCCCTACAATGAGCAGTTCTTC
TRBV6-5	-	TRBJ1-2	15	-	CASSYGGTINYGYTF	TGTGCCAGCAGTTACGGGGGAACTATTAACTATGGCTACACCTTC
TRBV7-8	-	TRBJ2-5	11	-	CASSPQETQYF	TGTGCCAGCAGCCCTCAAGAGACCCAGTACTTC
TRBV27	-	TRBJ1-5	14	-	CASRDSSRNQPQHF	TGTGCCAGCAGGGACAGTTCCCGCAATCAGCCCCAGCATTTT
TRBV7-3	-	TRBJ1-5	14	-	CASSLYRVSQPQHF	TGTGCCAGCAGCCTATACAGGGTTTCTCAGCCCCAGCATTTT
TRBV27	-	TRBJ2-3	13	-	CATQGRGRDTQYF	TGTGCCACCCAAGGCAGGGGGAGGGATACGCAGTATTTT
TRBV7-2	-	TRBJ2-1	11	-	CASRGPNEQFF	TGTGCCAGCCGGGGGCCCAATGAGCAGTTCTTC
TRBV5-1	-	TRBJ2-1	16	-	CASSPGGKTSPNEQFF	TGCGCCAGCAGCCCCGGAGGGAAAACGTCCCCTAATGAGCAGTTCTTC
TRBV6-5	-	TRBJ1-2	15	TRBD1	CASRSRPQGVYGYTF	TGTGCCAGCAGATCTAGACCTCAGGGGGTCTATGGCTACACCTTC
TRBV27	-	TRBJ2-3	16	-	CASSLNWGAWGDTQYF	TGTGCCAGCAGTTTAAATTGGGGGGCGTGGGGAGATACGCAGTATTTT
TRBV15	-	TRBJ2-5	12	-	CATSPIGETQYF	TGTGCCACCAGCCCAATTGGGGAGACCCAGTACTTC
TRBV28	once	TRBJ2-7	16	-	CASSLFVDSVSYEQYF	TGTGCCAGCAGTTTATTCGTCGACAGCGTATCCTACGAGCAGTACTTC
TRBV7-3	-	TRBJ2-2	15	-	CASSRTADITGELFF	TGTGCCAGCAGCCGAACGGCTGACATCACCGGGGAGCTGTTTTTT
TRBV6-6	-	TRBJ1-4	13	-	CASSVGAQGKLFF	TGTGCCAGCAGTGTGGGGGCGCAGGGAAAACTGTTTTTT
TRBV7-3	-	TRBJ2-3	11	-	CASGLGDTQYF	TGTGCCAGTGGTTTAGGGGATACGCAGTATTTT
TRBV19	-	TRBJ1-6	13	TRBD1	CASAGTGDSPLHF	TGTGCCAGTGCCGGGACAGGAGATTCACCCCTCCACTTT
TRBV7-8	-	TRBJ1-2	14	-	CASSDSGTGYGYTF	TGTGCCAGCAGCGACAGCGGGACGGGGTATGGCTACACCTTC
TRBV19	-	TRBJ1-5	18	-	CASSSPPGTGRRNQPQHF	TGTGCCAGTAGTTCTCCCCCGGGTACAGGGCGGCGCAATCAGCCCCAGCATTTT
TRBV7-3	few	TRBJ2-3	15	TRBD1	CASSLGTGGLDTQYF	TGTGCCAGCAGCTTAGGGACAGGGGGCTTGGATACGCAGTATTTT
TRBV9	-	TRBJ2-1	13	-	CASSATVYNEQFF	TGTGCCAGCAGCGCGACAGTCTACAATGAGCAGTTCTTC
TRBV2	-	TRBJ2-7	15	-	CASKSVRARSYEQYF	TGTGCCAGCAAGTCGGTCAGGGCGAGGTCCTACGAGCAGTACTTC